This T cell receptor (beta chain) was recorded in a study of early stage breast cancer tumors. General study findings and limits: Comparing each tissue with blood distinguished tumor from normal in about 90% of the 16 patients. Enriched TCRB sequences shared across patients were mostly commonly generated sequences.

Points on this clone: What it binds is not known.

V was clipped by 1 base and J by 4 bases, with 9 bases between them. Per germline, CDR1 MGHRA and CDR2 YSYEKL. The CDR3 runs 14 residues. Method: immunoSEQ multiplex PCR; TCRdb's copy keeps in-frame clones and lacks some. The sample contains around 31,000 clones, more than 65% of which appear only once. The chain links TRBV4-1 to TRBJ2-3; D gene unclear. The sequence was collected from a person aged 35-50 years with breast cancer. Sequencing was done on a sample of blood. CDR3 nucleotide sequence: TGCGCCAGCAGCCAAGTTGGGGTTGCAGATACGCAGTATTTT. Translation: CASSQVGVADTQYF.